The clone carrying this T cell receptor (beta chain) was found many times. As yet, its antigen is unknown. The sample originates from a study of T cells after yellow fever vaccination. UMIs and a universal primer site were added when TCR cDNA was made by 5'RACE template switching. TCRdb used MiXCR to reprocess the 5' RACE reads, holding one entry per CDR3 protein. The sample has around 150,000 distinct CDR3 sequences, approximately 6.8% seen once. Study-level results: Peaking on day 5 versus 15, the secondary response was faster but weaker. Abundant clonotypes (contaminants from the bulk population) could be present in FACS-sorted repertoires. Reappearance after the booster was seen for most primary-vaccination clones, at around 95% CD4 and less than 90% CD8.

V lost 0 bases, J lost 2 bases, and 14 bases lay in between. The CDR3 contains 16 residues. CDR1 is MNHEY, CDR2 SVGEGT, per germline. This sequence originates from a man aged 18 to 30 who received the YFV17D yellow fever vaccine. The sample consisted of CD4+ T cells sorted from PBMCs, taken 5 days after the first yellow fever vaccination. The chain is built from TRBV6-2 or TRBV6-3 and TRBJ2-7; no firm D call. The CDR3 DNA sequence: TGTGCCAGCAGTTACTCGGCAGTCCTTGCCCCCTACGAGCAGTACTTC. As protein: CASSYSAVLAPYEQYF.